The 28 T cell receptor beta chains given below trace back to one sample, sequenced in a study of cytotoxic CD8 clonotypes in ibrutinib-treated CLL. Sequenced by immunoSEQ multiplex PCR; TCRdb stores in-frame clones only, minus some. In the table there are about 310,000 clones, approximately 80% of which are singletons. Sequenced here: PBMCs, sampled before ibrutinib treatment. The receptors come from a human donor with chronic lymphocytic leukemia.

The gene calls are TRBV10-1 and TRBJ2-1, with TRBD2 identical over 10 bases. V gave up 6 bases and J gave up 3 bases; unmatched junction bases: 14. Germline CDR1 reads WNHNN; CDR2 reads SYGVQD (reference sequence). CDR3 size: 18 residues. CDR3 region: CASSRHQTSGKIYNEQFF. CDR3 nucleotide sequence: TGCGCCAGCAGCCGACACCAAACTAGCGGGAAGATCTACAATGAGCAGTTCTTC.

V usage is TRBV2 and J usage is TRBJ2-3; the D call may be TRBD1 or TRBD2 (5 bases each). This CDR3 comprises 13 residues. Germline CDR1 SNHLY, CDR2 FYNNEI. Trimming removed 5 bases from V and 4 bases from J, with 10 bases in between. The CDR3 DNA sequence: TGTGCCAGCAGTCGAGGGGCCCCAGATACGCAGTATTTT. Translated: CASSRGAPDTQYF.

Only one count was recorded for this clone. The V call is TRBV7-7, the J call TRBJ2-7, with D possibly being TRBD1 (5 bases). Trimming pared 5 bases from V and 0 bases from J, leaving 17 bases between. This CDR3 region has 16 residues. CDR1 and CDR2 from the germline V gene are SSHAT and FNYEAQ (reference sequence). CDR3 residues: CASSQATADDSYEQYF. The CDR3 region has the DNA TGTGCCAGCAGCCAAGCGACAGCCGACGACTCCTACGAGCAGTACTTC.

The genes are TRBV5-4 and TRBJ2-2; D ambiguous. The CDR3 covers 12 residues. Germline-derived CDR1 and CDR2 are SGHNT and YYREEE (reference sequence). Trimming removed 2 bases at V and 4 bases at J, with 3 bases between. This CDR3 is CASSLSTGELFF. The CDR3 bases are TGTGCCAGCAGCTTAAGCACCGGGGAGCTGTTTTTT.

The V gene is TRBV28, the J gene TRBJ2-7; TRBD2 agrees at 10 bases. The CDR3 runs 15 residues. CDR1 MDHEN and CDR2 SYDVKM come from the germline V gene. Losses at the gene ends were 6 bases for V and 3 bases for J; bases not matched to a gene: 8. CDR3 sequence: CASSVIAGGYYEQYF. In DNA form, the CDR3 reads TGTGCCAGCAGCGTTATAGCGGGAGGATACTACGAGCAGTACTTC.

The V gene is TRBV7-9, the J gene TRBJ1-2; TRBD1 matches at 8 bases. J lost 6 bases, V lost 2 bases, and 5 bases had no gene match. The CDR3 totals 14 residues. The V gene's germline CDR1 is SEHNR and CDR2 FQNEAQ (reference sequence). The CDR3 coding sequence is TGTGCCAGCAGCTTAAGGTTACAGGGGGATGGCTACACCTTC. Translated: CASSLRLQGDGYTF.

This clone was recorded a few times. The chain employs TRBV5-4 and TRBJ1-2, with no clear D. V dropped 1 base and J dropped 2 bases, with 0 bases sitting between them. This CDR3 has 11 residues. CDR1 SGHNT and CDR2 YYREEE come from the germline V gene (reference sequence). The CDR3 sequence is CASSLNYGYTF. DNA of the CDR3: TGTGCCAGCAGCTTGAACTATGGCTACACCTTC.

This chain links TRBV28 with TRBJ2-1; D possibly corresponds to TRBD1 (6 bases). Germline V gene sequence: CDR1 MDHEN, CDR2 SYDVKM. The V end was cut by 8 bases, the J end by 2 bases, with 10 bases between. CDR3 length equals 13 residues. The CDR3 reads CASAGATYNEQFF. DNA for the CDR3: TGTGCCAGCGCAGGGGCCACCTACAATGAGCAGTTCTTC.

This clone was observed a handful of times. V and J are TRBV5-4 and TRBJ2-1; 9 bases are a match to TRBD1. The CDR3 runs 14 residues. Germline V gene sequence: CDR1 SGHNT, CDR2 YYREEE (reference sequence). J lost 10 bases, V lost 4 bases, and 9 bases had no gene match. CDR3 DNA sequence: TGTGCCAGCAGCGCGGACAGGGGCGAGCGGGAGCAGTTCTTC. Translation: CASSADRGEREQFF.

The V gene is TRBV7-2, the J gene TRBJ2-1; D is unresolved. CDR3 length: 15 amino acids. The germline V gene has CDR1 SGHTA and CDR2 FQGNSA. V lost 3 bases to trimming and J lost 5 bases, with 14 bases between them. CDR3 DNA sequence: TGTGCCAGCAGCTTTTTGGACCCGGTCCACAATGAGCAGTTCTTC. This gives the protein CASSFLDPVHNEQFF.

V is TRBV5-1 and J is TRBJ2-1; the match to TRBD2 covers 8 bases. Trimming cost V 4 bases and J 0 bases; bases outside gene matches: 9. Germline CDR1 reads SGHRS; CDR2 reads YFSETQ. The CDR3 totals 17 residues. The CDR3 nucleotides are TGCGCCAGCAGCCCAGCGGGAGCGACACTCTCCTACAATGAGCAGTTCTTC. Residues: CASSPAGATLSYNEQFF.

This chain connects TRBV5-6 to TRBJ2-1; the match to TRBD2 covers 14 bases. The CDR3 runs to 16 residues. The V and J ends lost 2 bases and 6 bases, in that order; junction bases with no gene match: 4. From germline, CDR1 is SGHDT and CDR2 YYEEEE. CDR3 in DNA: TGTGCCAGCAGCTTCACCGGGACTAGCGGGAGCAATGAGCAGTTCTTC. This codes for CASSFTGTSGSNEQFF.

In the case of this clone: A much larger clonotype is one base distant, so this may be a read error. The J gene is TRBJ2-7, the V gene TRBV11-2; D gene unclear. The CDR3 loop spans 11 amino acids. Per germline, CDR1 SGHAT and CDR2 FQNNGV. V shed 1 base and J shed 3 bases, with 1 base lying between them. CDR3 in DNA: TGTGCCAGCAGCTTAGTCTACGAGCAGTACTTC. This codes for CASSLVYEQYF. Filled out from reference TRBV11-2 and TRBJ2-7, the complete variable domain reads EAGVAQSPRYKIIEKRQSVAFWCNPISGHATLYWYQQILGQGPKLLIQFQNNGVVDDSQLPKDRFSAERLKGVDSTLKIQPAKLEDSAVYLCASSLVYEQYFGPGTRLTVT.

This clone was picked up one time. This sequence joins TRBV18 and TRBJ2-7; D not resolved. The germline V and J ends were trimmed by 0 bases and 2 bases, with 14 bases remaining between them. CDR3 size: 16 residues. Germline assignment: CDR1 KGHSH and CDR2 LQKENI. The CDR3 sequence is CASSPPHGHLAYEQYF. In nucleotides, the CDR3 is TGTGCCAGCTCACCACCCCACGGGCACCTGGCCTACGAGCAGTACTTC. Filled out from reference TRBV18 and TRBJ2-7, the complete variable domain reads NAGVMQNPRHLVRRRGQEARLRCSPMKGHSHVYWYRQLPEEGLKFMVYLQKENIIDESGMPKERFSAEFPKEGPSILRIQQVVRGDSAAYFCASSPPHGHLAYEQYFGPGTRLTVT.

This clone was seen only once. V usage is TRBV19 and J usage is TRBJ2-1; tentative D call: TRBD2 (5 bases). This CDR3 is 14 amino acids long. CDR1 LNHDA and CDR2 SQIVND come from the germline V gene (reference sequence). V gave up 10 bases and J gave up 7 bases, with 20 bases separating them. The CDR3 DNA reads as TGTGCCACCTCGTCGTCCCTAGCTACGAATGAGCAGTTCTTC. The encoded protein is CATSSSLATNEQFF. The entire variable domain, with the rest obtained from reference TRBV19 and TRBJ2-1, is as follows: DGGITQSPKYLFRKEGQNVTLSCEQNLNHDAMYWYRQDPGQGLRLIYYSQIVNDFQKGDIAEGYSVSREKKESFPLTVTSAQKNPTAFYLCATSSSLATNEQFFGPGTRLTVL.

The chain has TRBV7-2 and TRBJ2-7; 7 positions agree with TRBD2. The CDR3 contains 16 residues. The V gene's germline CDR1 is SGHTA and CDR2 FQGNSA. Losses at the gene ends were 5 bases for V and 0 bases for J; bases not matched to a gene: 10. In DNA, the CDR3 is TGTGCCAGCAGCCTCAGAGTCGGGACTAACTCCTACGAGCAGTACTTC. The encoded protein is CASSLRVGTNSYEQYF.

Only a few counts were recorded for this clone. The genes are TRBV4-1 and TRBJ2-7; 7 bases map to TRBD2. CDR3 length: 16 residues. J lost 5 bases, V lost 4 bases, and 14 bases had no gene match. Germline V gene data show CDR1 as MGHRA and CDR2 as YSYEKL. Written as DNA, the CDR3 is TGCGCCAGCAGCCCACTCGCGGGAGCCTCCCCCCACGAGCAGTACTTC. It codes for CASSPLAGASPHEQYF.

The chain carries TRBV28 and TRBJ2-2; TRBD1 or TRBD2 may be the D gene (5 bases each). Per the germline V gene, CDR1 is MDHEN and CDR2 is SYDVKM. Trimming stripped 7 bases from V and 7 bases from J, with 13 bases between. This CDR3 region has 13 residues. DNA of the CDR3: TGTGCCAGCACTCTTCGGGGCCACGGGGAGCTGTTTTTT. Translated: CASTLRGHGELFF.

The chain joins TRBV18 to TRBJ2-5, with TRBD1 matching 7 bases. Losses at the gene ends were 2 bases for V and 2 bases for J; bases not matched to a gene: 5. CDR1 and CDR2 (germline): KGHSH, LQKENI. This CDR3 has 15 residues. The DNA for the CDR3 is TGTGCCAGCTCACCATGGCAGGGGGAGCAAGAGACCCAGTACTTC. Encoded protein: CASSPWQGEQETQYF.

The CDR3 DNA reads TGTGCCAGCAGCGCTAGCGGGACCTACTACAATGAGCAGTTCTTC. This translates into CASSASGTYYNEQFF. This chain uses TRBV9 with TRBJ2-1; TRBD2 aligns across 9 bases. The CDR3 extends over 15 amino acids. Germline values: CDR1 SGDLS, CDR2 YYNGEE. Trimming at V came to 3 bases and at J to 3 bases, leaving 4 bases not matched to a gene. The whole variable domain, filled in from reference TRBV9 and TRBJ2-1, reads DSGVTQTPKHLITATGQRVTLRCSPRSGDLSVYWYQQSLDQGLQFLIQYYNGEERAKGNILERFSAQQFPDLHSELNLSSLELGDSALYFCASSASGTYYNEQFFGPGTRLTVL.

The chain links TRBV19 to TRBJ2-1, with D possibly being TRBD2 (6 bases). CDR3 length: 14 residues. CDR1 LNHDA and CDR2 SQIVND come from the germline V gene (reference sequence). V was trimmed by 7 bases and J by 0 bases, leaving 10 bases between them. The DNA of the CDR3 is TGTGCCAGTATGGCGGGGATCTCCTACAATGAGCAGTTCTTC. Protein: CASMAGISYNEQFF.

The V and J genes are TRBV5-6 and TRBJ2-7, with D possibly matching TRBD2 (5 bases). The germline V gene encodes CDR1 SGHDT and CDR2 YYEEEE. Trimming cost V 4 bases and J 6 bases, with 11 bases left between them. The length of the CDR3 is 12 residues. DNA of the CDR3: TGTGCCAGCAGCGAAGGACTTCGCGAGCAGTACTTC. This translates into CASSEGLREQYF. Drawing the rest from reference TRBV5-6 and TRBJ2-7, the complete variable domain is DAGVTQSPTHLIKTRGQQVTLRCSPKSGHDTVSWYQQALGQGPQFIFQYYEEEERQRGNFPDRFSGHQFPNYSSELNVNALLLGDSALYLCASSEGLREQYFGPGTRLTVT.

This clone showed up just a few times. The chain is built from TRBV14 and TRBJ1-2; D is ambiguous. Looked up from germline, CDR1 is SGHDN and CDR2 is FVKESK. With 4 bases removed from V and 8 bases from J, the gap between germline ends came to 23 bases. This CDR3 is built from 16 residues. The CDR3 DNA sequence: TGTGCCAGCAGCCCAAGTTGGACGGAAGACGTTAAGGGCTACACCTTC. Translating it yields CASSPSWTEDVKGYTF.

This chain uses TRBV7-2 with TRBJ2-5; possibly TRBD1 for D (6 bases). The V end was cut by 3 bases, the J end by 3 bases, with 17 bases between. Germline V lookup: CDR1 SGHTA, CDR2 FQGNSA. The CDR3 totals 16 residues. The CDR3 here is CASSFRTGTGKETQYF. The CDR3 bases are TGTGCCAGCAGCTTTAGAACAGGGACGGGGAAAGAGACCCAGTACTTC.

This clone was detected a few times. The chain combines TRBV27 with TRBJ2-2, with 9 bases matching TRBD1. V gave up 8 bases and J gave up 7 bases; unmatched junction bases: 5. Germline V lookup: CDR1 MNHEY, CDR2 SMNVEV (reference sequence). The CDR3 consists of 13 residues. The CDR3 spells CASGRTGVGELFF. CDR3 nucleotide sequence: TGTGCCAGCGGAAGGACAGGGGTCGGGGAGCTGTTTTTT.

This chain's CDR3 is CSVLQGSLFF. The CDR3, as DNA: TGCAGCGTCTTACAGGGGAGTCTGTTTTTT. The chain combines TRBV29-1 with TRBJ1-4, with 7 bases aligning to TRBD1. Germline assignment: CDR1 SQVTM and CDR2 ANQGSEA. The CDR3 covers 10 residues. The V gene end was trimmed by 6 bases and the J gene end by 14 bases; junction bases not matched to a gene: 6.

This sequence joins TRBV30 and TRBJ1-4; unclear D gene. Germline V gene data show CDR1 as GTSNPN and CDR2 as SVGIG (reference sequence). V was clipped by 2 bases and J by 7 bases, with 11 bases between them. CDR3 size: 13 residues. As DNA, the CDR3 is TGTGCCTGGAGTATTCAGTCGGGTGAAAAACTGTTTTTT. It yields the protein CAWSIQSGEKLFF.

This clone was recorded only once. The CDR3 reads CASSLSSGTSTDTQYF. The DNA of the CDR3 is TGTGCCAGCAGTTTGTCTAGCGGGACAAGCACAGATACGCAGTATTTT. The chain has TRBV27 and TRBJ2-3, with 9 positions matching TRBD2. Trimming at V came to 3 bases and at J to 0 bases, leaving 4 bases not matched to a gene. The CDR3 is 16 amino acids. Looked up from germline, CDR1 is MNHEY and CDR2 is SMNVEV (reference sequence).